This TCR beta chain was profiled in a study of CD8 T cells in ankylosing spondylitis. Study outcomes and limitations: Seemingly distinctive of ankylosing spondylitis blood was a TCR beta motif formed by eight highly homologous variants. Disease-linked clones reportedly showed significant enrichment in matched ankylosing spondylitis synovial fluid. Reactive arthritis synovial fluid and blood were previously reported to contain some motif variants.

Note on this clonotype: What it binds is unknown.

CDR1 and CDR2 from the germline V gene are KGHSH and LQKENI. With 4 bases removed from V and 3 bases from J, the gap between germline ends came to 22 bases. The CDR3 is 18 amino acids. Researchers built TCR beta libraries using quantitative 5'-RACE with molecular barcodes. Via MiXCR, TCRdb re-called the 5' RACE reads, giving one row per CDR3 protein. The sample holds about 420,000 distinct CDR3 sequences; about a fifth are singletons and the top ten take around 17%. Specimen: blood, either unsorted or a sorted T cell fraction (not recorded which). The receptor's source is a male donor with ankylosing spondylitis. V usage is TRBV18 and J usage is TRBJ1-5, with D perhaps matching TRBD1 (5 bases). The CDR3: CASSLSDSAELYNQPQHF. The CDR3 nucleotides are TGTGCCAGCTCACTTTCTGACAGCGCCGAACTTTACAATCAGCCCCAGCATTTT.